These 8 T cell receptor beta chains share one sample of origin, sequenced in a study of sequential checkpoint blockade in melanoma. Sequencing used immunoSEQ multiplex PCR; TCRdb keeps in-frame clones, though not all of them. The repertoire holds 880 or so clones, with approximately 20% as singletons. Treatment indicated: randomized to nivolumab then ipilimumab (arm A) or the reverse (arm B). The sequencing here drew on tumor tissue (inferred from file names), taken from a patient given nivolumab and ipilimumab in sequence. The receptors here all came from a human donor with melanoma.

This chain connects TRBV15 to TRBJ1-2; D remains ambiguous. Germline CDR1 LNHNV, CDR2 YYDKDF (reference sequence). There are 16 residues in the CDR3. The V end lost 3 bases, the J end lost 0 bases, and 14 bases lay between the germline ends. CDR3 DNA: TGTGCCACCAGCAGGGCCAGGCTGAGTACTAACTATGGCTACACCTTC. Translated: CATSRARLSTNYGYTF.

This clone is termed medium-sized. The chain is built from TRBV11-3 and TRBJ1-2; 7 bases align to TRBD1. V was clipped by 5 bases and J by 2 bases; unmatched bases: 8. The germline CDR1 and CDR2 sequences are SGHNT and YENEEA. The CDR3 sequence is 15 residues long. This CDR3 is CASSPPLTGNYGYTF. For the CDR3, the DNA is TGTGCCAGCAGCCCTCCCTTGACAGGGAACTATGGCTACACCTTC.

The chain has TRBV4-1 and TRBJ2-7; D remains unclear. This CDR3 has 14 residues. V was trimmed by 2 bases and J by 5 bases, leaving 13 bases between them. Germline V gives CDR1 MGHRA, CDR2 YSYEKL. CDR3 in amino acids: CASSQQDPGHEQYF. CDR3 bases: TGCGCCAGCAGCCAACAGGACCCTGGCCACGAGCAGTACTTC.

Concerning this clone itself: Germline and junction disagree at one end, which may indicate a read error. This CDR3 is CSVEVLGGRNEQFF. The CDR3 DNA follows: TGCAGCGTCGAAGTCCTCGGGGGGCGCAATGAGCAGTTCTTC. This rearrangement joins TRBV29-1 to TRBJ2-1, with D possibly being TRBD2 (7 bases). The V gene's germline CDR1 is SQVTM and CDR2 ANQGSEA. The CDR3 has 14 residues.

In its sample, this clone is large. J is TRBJ1-2 and V is TRBV11-3, with 7 bases lining up with TRBD1. J lost 7 bases, V lost 5 bases, and 10 bases had no gene match. This CDR3 comprises 14 residues. Germline CDR1 and CDR2: SGHNT and YENEEA. The CDR3, as DNA: TGTGCCAGCAGCCCCGGACAGGCAAGAGGTGGCTACACCTTC. Its translation is CASSPGQARGGYTF. The full variable domain, its missing parts supplied by reference TRBV11-3 and TRBJ1-2, is EAGVVQSPRYKIIEKKQPVAFWCNPISGHNTLYWYLQNLGQGPELLIRYENEEAVDDSQLPKDRFSAERLKGVDSTLKIQPAELGDSAVYLCASSPGQARGGYTFGSGTRLTVV.

This clone was seen more than once but under ten times. This chain joins TRBV6-8 and TRBJ2-1; 16 bases agree with TRBD2. This CDR3 spans 16 amino acids. The germline gives CDR1 MNHGY, CDR2 SAAAGT. V lost 5 bases and J lost 8; bases outside the gene matches: 6. CDR3 sequence (DNA): TGTGCCAGCAGTGAGGCGGGACTAGCGGGGGGGGATGAGCAGTTCTTC. Translation: CASSEAGLAGGDEQFF.

By proportion, this clone is large. The chain carries TRBV11-3 and TRBJ1-1; D possibly corresponds to TRBD1 (6 bases). Germline V gene lookup returns CDR1 SGHNT and CDR2 YENEEA. The CDR3 covers 14 residues. Trimming removed 5 bases from V and 0 bases from J, with 10 bases in between. Here the CDR3 DNA reads TGTGCCAGCAGCCAACAGGGCCTGAACACTGAAGCTTTCTTT. This codes for CASSQQGLNTEAFF.

This clone came up once. The chain joins TRBV10-2 to TRBJ2-7; TRBD2 might be the D (5 bases). Germline V lookup: CDR1 WSHSY, CDR2 SAAADI. This CDR3 has 14 amino acids. V lost 2 bases and J lost 1, with 9 bases in between. In DNA, the CDR3 is TGCGCCAGCAGTGAGCGACTATCATCCTACGAGCAGTACTTC. Encoded protein: CASSERLSSYEQYF.